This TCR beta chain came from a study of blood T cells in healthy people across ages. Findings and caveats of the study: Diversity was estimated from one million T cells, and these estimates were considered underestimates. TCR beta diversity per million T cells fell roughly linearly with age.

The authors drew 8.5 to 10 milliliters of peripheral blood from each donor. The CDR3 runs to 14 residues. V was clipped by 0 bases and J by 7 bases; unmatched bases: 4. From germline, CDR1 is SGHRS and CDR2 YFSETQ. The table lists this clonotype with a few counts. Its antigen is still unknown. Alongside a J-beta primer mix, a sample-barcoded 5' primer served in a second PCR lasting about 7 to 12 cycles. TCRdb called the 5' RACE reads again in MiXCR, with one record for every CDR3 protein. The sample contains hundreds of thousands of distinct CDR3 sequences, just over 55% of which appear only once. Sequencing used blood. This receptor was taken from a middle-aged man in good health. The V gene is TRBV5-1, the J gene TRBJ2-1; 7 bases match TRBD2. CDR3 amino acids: CASSLEGRANEQFF. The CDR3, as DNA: TGCGCCAGCAGCTTGGAGGGGAGGGCGAATGAGCAGTTCTTC.